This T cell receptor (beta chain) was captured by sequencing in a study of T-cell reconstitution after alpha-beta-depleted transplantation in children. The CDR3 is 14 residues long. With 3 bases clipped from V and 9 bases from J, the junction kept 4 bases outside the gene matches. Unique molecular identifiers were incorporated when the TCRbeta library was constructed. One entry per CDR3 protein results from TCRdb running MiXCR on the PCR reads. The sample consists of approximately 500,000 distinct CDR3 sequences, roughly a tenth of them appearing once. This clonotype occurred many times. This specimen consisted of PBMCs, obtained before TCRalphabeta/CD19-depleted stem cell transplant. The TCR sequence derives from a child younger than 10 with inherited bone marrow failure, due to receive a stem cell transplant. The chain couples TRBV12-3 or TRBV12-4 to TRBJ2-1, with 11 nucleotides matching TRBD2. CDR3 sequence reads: CASSFGGLAAEQFF. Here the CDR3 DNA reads TGTGCCAGCAGTTTCGGGGGACTAGCGGCTGAGCAGTTCTTC.